The rows below give T cell receptor beta chains drawn from one sample of a study of blood T cell repertoires in COVID-19. Profiling relied on immunoSEQ multiplex PCR, and the TCRdb table lists in-frame clones only, not all of them. The table shows 300,000 to 450,000 clones, with around 84% occurring only once. The sample consisted of peripheral blood. The receptors were gathered from a woman aged 18-29 years with acute or convalescent COVID-19. Both conserved end residues are part of each CDR3. D genes are given only for firm matches. Expanded clones get a size class; other rows say once, few or many, or leave the size out.

J gene	clone size	D gene	V gene	CDR3 protein	CDR3 DNA
TRBJ2-6	.	TRBD1	TRBV7-6	CASSLVDRGSSGANVLTF	TGTGCCAGCAGCTTAGTCGACAGGGGAAGCTCTGGGGCCAACGTCCTGACTTTC
TRBJ1-4	few	.	TRBV4-1	CASSLHPKTEGEKLFF	TGCGCCAGCAGCCTCCACCCGAAGACCGAGGGTGAAAAACTGTTTTTT
TRBJ2-3	few	TRBD2	TRBV6-1	CASSGGTSGITDTQYF	TGTGCCAGCAGTGGGGGGACTAGCGGGATCACAGATACGCAGTATTTT
TRBJ1-4	.	TRBD1	TRBV7-9	CASSLRTGGYWEKLFF	TGTGCCAGCAGCTTGAGGACAGGGGGCTATTGGGAAAAACTGTTTTTT
TRBJ2-1	.	TRBD2	TRBV5-1	CASSHGLAGGNEQFF	TGCGCCAGCAGCCACGGACTAGCGGGGGGCAATGAGCAGTTCTTC
TRBJ2-1	.	.	TRBV24-1	CASLARGRCYNEQFF	TGTGCCTCTCTTGCCCGGGGGAGGTGCTACAATGAGCAGTTCTTC
TRBJ1-2	.	.	TRBV5-4	CASSSVANYGYTF	TGTGCCAGCAGCTCGGTTGCTAACTATGGCTACACCTTC
TRBJ2-2	.	.	TRBV6-1	CASSERGSGELFF	TGTGCCAGCAGTGAACGGGGGAGCGGGGAGCTGTTTTTT
TRBJ1-3	.	.	TRBV19	CASSAAASGNTIYF	TGTGCCAGTAGTGCGGCTGCCTCTGGAAACACCATATATTTT
TRBJ1-5	.	.	TRBV5-4	CASSLDGGNQPQHF	TGTGCCAGCAGCTTGGACGGGGGAAATCAGCCCCAGCATTTT
TRBJ1-4	.	.	TRBV28	CASSLFSGVGEKLFF	TGTGCCAGCAGTTTGTTTTCGGGGGTCGGTGAAAAACTGTTTTTT
TRBJ2-7	.	TRBD2	TRBV2	CASLGLAGPPSSYEQYF	TGTGCCAGCCTCGGACTAGCGGGCCCCCCTAGCTCCTACGAGCAGTACTTC
TRBJ2-7	.	.	TRBV6-2/TRBV6-3	CASSRPARQFPYEQYF	TGTGCCAGCAGCCGTCCCGCTCGACAGTTCCCCTACGAGCAGTACTTC
TRBJ1-5	.	TRBD1	TRBV18	CASSLTQGLQPQHF	TGTGCCAGCTCACTTACACAGGGGCTTCAGCCCCAGCATTTT
TRBJ2-2	few	.	TRBV10-1	CASSDRGTGELFF	TGCGCCAGCAGTGATAGGGGCACCGGGGAGCTGTTTTTT
TRBJ2-3	.	TRBD1	TRBV19	CASSIAQGVVYF	TGTGCCAGTAGTATAGCGCAGGGGGTGGTGTATTTT
TRBJ1-2	.	TRBD1	TRBV30	CAWIKGTGQPFYGYTF	TGTGCCTGGATAAAGGGGACGGGACAGCCGTTTTATGGCTACACCTTC
TRBJ1-2	few	TRBD1	TRBV24-1	CATSDADRGLFGYTF	TGTGCCACCAGTGATGCGGACAGGGGATTGTTCGGCTACACCTTC
TRBJ1-4	.	.	TRBV7-9	CASSPNYKKANEKLFF	TGTGCCAGCAGCCCAAACTACAAGAAGGCTAATGAAAAACTGTTTTTT
TRBJ2-7	.	TRBD1	TRBV2	CASSEATGGYYEQYF	TGTGCCAGCAGTGAAGCGACAGGGGGCTACTACGAGCAGTACTTC
TRBJ2-7	.	.	TRBV5-4	CASSFITGAHLGEQYF	TGTGCCAGCAGCTTTATAACGGGAGCCCACCTAGGCGAGCAGTACTTC
TRBJ1-5	.	.	TRBV7-2	CASSLSTEYSNQPQHF	TGTGCCAGCAGCTTAAGTACAGAATATAGCAATCAGCCCCAGCATTTT
TRBJ2-7	once	TRBD2	TRBV7-2	CASSFGLAYEQYF	TGTGCCAGCAGCTTTGGACTAGCTTACGAGCAGTACTTC
TRBJ2-2	many	TRBD1	TRBV5-1	CASSGTGIMGTGELFF	TGCGCCAGCAGCGGGACAGGGATTATGGGCACCGGGGAGCTGTTTTTT
TRBJ2-1	.	.	TRBV13	CASSSLSSEQFF	TGTGCCAGCAGCTCCCTGTCCTCCGAGCAGTTCTTC
TRBJ2-1	.	.	TRBV15	CATSRVWTSSYNEQFF	TGTGCCACCAGCAGAGTGTGGACAAGCTCCTACAATGAGCAGTTCTTC
TRBJ1-1	.	.	TRBV13	CASSSPGGRAEAFF	TGTGCCAGCAGCTCCCCCGGGGGTAGGGCTGAAGCTTTCTTT
TRBJ2-1	.	TRBD2	TRBV14	CASRGAGADNEQFF	TGTGCCAGCAGAGGAGCGGGAGCAGACAATGAGCAGTTCTTC
TRBJ1-1	.	.	TRBV20-1	CSAGRNTEAFF	TGCAGTGCTGGCAGGAACACTGAAGCTTTCTTT
TRBJ1-1	.	.	TRBV3-1/TRBV3-2	CASSQGELGAEAFF	TGTGCCAGCAGCCAAGGAGAGCTAGGGGCTGAAGCTTTCTTT
TRBJ2-3	once	TRBD2	TRBV2	CASSEAGLAGRKDTQYF	TGTGCCAGCAGTGAGGCGGGACTAGCGGGAAGAAAGGATACGCAGTATTTT
TRBJ2-3	.	.	TRBV29-1	CSVDPTATDTQYF	TGCAGCGTTGATCCTACAGCCACAGATACGCAGTATTTT
TRBJ1-1	.	.	TRBV5-1	CASSLLEGRGTEAFF	TGCGCCAGCAGCTTGCTTGAGGGGCGGGGGACTGAAGCTTTCTTT
TRBJ2-7	.	TRBD2	TRBV7-6	CASSSYGTSGSEQYF	TGTGCCAGCAGCTCCTACGGGACTAGCGGCTCCGAGCAGTACTTC
TRBJ1-2	few	.	TRBV3-1/TRBV3-2	CASSQDTNYGYTF	TGTGCCAGCAGCCAAGACACTAACTATGGCTACACCTTC
TRBJ2-2	few	.	TRBV27	CASRMGTSNTGELFF	TGTGCCAGCAGAATGGGGACTTCGAACACCGGGGAGCTGTTTTTT
TRBJ1-5	few	.	TRBV19	CASSMTTVRQPQHF	TGTGCCAGTAGTATGACTACAGTCAGGCAGCCCCAGCATTTT
TRBJ1-5	.	.	TRBV16	CASSPRINQPQHF	TGTGCCAGCAGCCCCAGGATCAATCAGCCCCAGCATTTT
TRBJ2-7	.	TRBD1	TRBV28	CASSPYRGRRYEQYF	TGTGCCAGCAGTCCCTACAGGGGGCGCCGGTACGAGCAGTACTTC
TRBJ1-5	once	.	TRBV19	CASSITTGLQPQHF	TGTGCCAGTAGTATAACAACAGGGCTACAGCCCCAGCATTTT
TRBJ1-3	.	TRBD1	TRBV5-6	CASSLGTVDIYF	TGTGCCAGCAGCCTCGGGACAGTTGACATATATTTT
TRBJ2-7	.	.	TRBV28	CASRKDSRRTYEQYF	TGTGCCAGCAGGAAGGACTCACGAAGAACCTACGAGCAGTACTTC